The next 28 T cell receptor beta chains were all read from a single sample in a study of T cell responses to AZD1222 COVID-19 vaccine. Assay used: immunoSEQ multiplex PCR; TCRdb lists only in-frame clones, some missing. Here the sample spans 140,000 or so clones, about 90% being singletons. Sequenced here: peripheral blood, sampled 28 days after the second dose of the MenACWY control vaccine. These receptors all come from an adult who received the MenACWY meningococcal vaccine as a control.

The V and J genes are TRBV5-8 and TRBJ2-5; 8 positions match TRBD1. CDR1 is SGHTS, CDR2 YDEGEE, per germline. Germline trimming cut 4 bases from V and 2 bases from J; bases unmatched to any gene: 7. This CDR3 contains 15 residues. The DNA for the CDR3 is TGTGCCAGCAGCCCCCTCGGACAGGGTCAAGAGACCCAGTACTTC. Translated: CASSPLGQGQETQYF.

The V and J genes are TRBV5-1 and TRBJ2-2; D gene uncertain. The germline V gene encodes CDR1 SGHRS and CDR2 YFSETQ. This CDR3 comprises 14 residues. Trimming removed 2 bases at V and 1 base at J, with 6 bases between. CDR3 in amino acids: CASSFGRNTGELFF. CDR3 nucleotides: TGCGCCAGCAGCTTCGGACGGAACACCGGGGAGCTGTTTTTT. Combining the CDR3 with reference TRBV5-1 and TRBJ2-2 gives the whole variable domain KAGVTQTPRYLIKTRGQQVTLSCSPISGHRSVSWYQQTPGQGLQFLFEYFSETQRNKGNFPGRFSGRQFSNSRSEMNVSTLELGDSALYLCASSFGRNTGELFFGEGSRLTVL.

The chain links TRBV6-2 or TRBV6-3 to TRBJ1-5, with D hard to call. The germline V and J ends were trimmed by 4 bases and 7 bases, with 8 bases remaining between them. This CDR3 comprises 12 residues. CDR1 is MNHEY and CDR2 is SVGEGT in the germline V gene. The CDR3 DNA follows: TGTGCCAGCAGTTCTTGGCCACAGCCCCAGCATTTT. It is translated as CASSSWPQPQHF.

The chain uses TRBV9 and TRBJ2-6, with D unresolved. The CDR3 length is 16 residues. The germline CDR1 and CDR2 sequences are SGDLS and YYNGEE. Trimming removed 3 bases from V and 0 bases from J, with 10 bases in between. CDR3 protein: CASSGGRVSGANVLTF. In DNA, the CDR3 is TGTGCCAGCAGCGGAGGACGGGTCTCTGGGGCCAACGTCCTGACTTTC.

The chain employs TRBV5-8 and TRBJ2-3; D uncertain. Germline V gene data show CDR1 as SGHTS and CDR2 as YDEGEE. Trimming took 5 bases from V and 7 from J, leaving 8 bases between them. This CDR3 is built from 11 residues. The DNA of the CDR3 is TGTGCCAGCAGGCAGCAGAATACGCAGTATTTT. As protein: CASRQQNTQYF.

This clone was found once. The chain carries TRBV12-5 and TRBJ2-2, with 10 positions matching TRBD2. With V trimmed by 2 bases and J by 6 bases, 9 bases remained unmatched. This CDR3 is built from 17 residues. The germline CDR1 and CDR2 sequences are LGHNT and FRNRAP. CDR3 in DNA: TGTGCTAGTGGTTTGACTCCGCTAGCGGGAGTGGCCGGGGAGCTGTTTTTT. Residues: CASGLTPLAGVAGELFF.

This rearrangement joins TRBV3-1 (or the pseudogene TRBV3-2) to TRBJ1-2; no firm D call. The CDR3 has 13 amino acids. CDR1 is LGHDT and CDR2 is YNNKEL in the germline V gene (reference sequence). V lost 1 base, J lost 4 bases, and 7 bases lay in between. CDR3 region: CASSQVTAYGYTF. In nucleotides, the CDR3 is TGTGCCAGCAGCCAAGTAACAGCCTATGGCTACACCTTC.

The count of this clone is one. J is TRBJ1-1 and V is TRBV6-5; a weak D match, TRBD1 (6 bases). Germline CDR1 MNHEY, CDR2 SVGAGI. CDR3 size: 12 residues. Trimming left V 6 bases short and J 1 base short, with 6 bases between. CDR3 sequence: CASRDRNTEAFF. The CDR3 region has the DNA TGTGCCAGCAGGGACAGGAACACTGAAGCTTTCTTT.

The chain has TRBV29-1 and TRBJ2-1; possibly TRBD2 for D (6 bases). Trimming shortened V by 1 base and J by 1 base, and 11 bases separated the two germline ends. The CDR3 covers 15 residues. Germline V CDR1 and CDR2: SQVTM, ANQGSEA. DNA for the CDR3: TGCAGCGTTGAAGGGGGGGTGTGGTCCTACAATGAGCAGTTCTTC. Translating it yields CSVEGGVWSYNEQFF.

The chain employs TRBV6-5 and TRBJ1-4; tentatively, D is TRBD1 (5 bases). The CDR3 runs 15 residues. V lost 0 bases to trimming and J lost 3 bases, with 8 bases between them. Germline V gene sequence: CDR1 MNHEY, CDR2 SVGAGI. CDR3 loop: CASSYSSRANEKLFF. The CDR3, as DNA: TGTGCCAGCAGTTACTCGTCCAGGGCTAATGAAAAACTGTTTTTT.

The rearrangement uses TRBV29-1 and TRBJ1-1; TRBD1 matches at 7 bases. Germline V CDR1 and CDR2: SQVTM, ANQGSEA. The length of the CDR3 is 14 residues. The trim removed 7 bases at V and 5 bases at J, leaving 13 bases unmatched. The CDR3 region is CSARSQGRGTEAFF. CDR3 in DNA: TGCAGCGCCCGATCACAGGGGCGGGGGACTGAAGCTTTCTTT.

CDR3 in DNA: TGTGCCAGCAGTGACCCAGGGGAAAGCTACACCTTC. Translated: CASSDPGESYTF. The chain recombines TRBV25-1 with TRBJ1-2, with TRBD1 as a possible D gene (6 bases). The CDR3 is made up of 12 amino acids. The V end lost 3 bases, the J end lost 9 bases, and 11 bases lay between the germline ends. Germline V gives CDR1 MGHDK, CDR2 SYGVNS.

The chain joins TRBV6-6 to TRBJ1-6; no clear D. The CDR3 loop spans 13 amino acids. CDR1 is MNHNY and CDR2 is SVGAGI in the germline V gene (reference sequence). Between the trimmed V and J ends, which lost 2 bases and 7 bases, there was a span of 6 bases. Here the CDR3 DNA reads TGTGCCAGCAGTTACGAGCAGAATTCACCCCTCCACTTT. Translated, it gives CASSYEQNSPLHF.

This clone was detected only once. The chain recombines TRBV11-3 with TRBJ2-7; 9 bases line up with TRBD1. The CDR3 length is 15 residues. Per germline, CDR1 SGHNT and CDR2 YENEEA. The V gene end was trimmed by 6 bases and the J gene end by 4 bases; junction bases not matched to a gene: 10. The CDR3 region is CASRPTGTGLYEQYF. CDR3 nucleotide sequence: TGTGCCAGCAGACCTACCGGGACAGGGCTTTACGAGCAGTACTTC.

The genes are TRBV7-2 and TRBJ2-7; a possible D gene is TRBD1 (6 bases). Germline V gene data show CDR1 as SGHTA and CDR2 as FQGNSA. With 1 base removed from V and 4 bases from J, the gap between germline ends came to 14 bases. CDR3 size: 15 residues. The CDR3 is CASSLVGQGKYEQYF. The CDR3 DNA is TGTGCCAGCAGCTTAGTTGGGCAGGGGAAGTACGAGCAGTACTTC.

This sequence joins TRBV3-1 (or the pseudogene TRBV3-2) and TRBJ1-6, with D uncertain. Trimming pared 2 bases from V and 7 bases from J, leaving 9 bases between. Germline V gene sequence: CDR1 LGHDT, CDR2 YNNKEL (reference sequence). There are 14 residues in the CDR3. The CDR3 nucleotides are TGTGCCAGCAGCCAACCGAGGGAGAATTCACCCCTCCACTTT. It encodes CASSQPRENSPLHF.

The J gene is TRBJ2-5, the V gene TRBV5-1, with D unclear. CDR3 size: 13 residues. The V gene lost 7 bases and the J gene lost 3 bases, with 13 bases spanning the gap. Per the germline V gene, CDR1 is SGHRS and CDR2 is YFSETQ. This chain's CDR3 is CASFQQEKETQYF. The CDR3 DNA reads TGCGCCAGCTTCCAGCAGGAGAAAGAGACCCAGTACTTC.

The chain employs TRBV4-3 and TRBJ2-7, with TRBD1 identical over 10 bases. V lost 4 bases to trimming and J lost 3 bases; unmatched junction nucleotides: 6. Germline CDR1 is LGHNA and CDR2 is YSLEER. This CDR3 spans 15 amino acids. CDR3 protein: CASSRGTGVDYEQYF. In DNA, the CDR3 is TGCGCCAGCAGCCGAGGGACAGGGGTGGACTACGAGCAGTACTTC.

The genes are TRBV19 and TRBJ2-7; 8 bases are a match to TRBD2. The J segment lost 6 bases and the V segment lost 6 bases, leaving 4 bases of the junction unmatched. Per germline, CDR1 LNHDA and CDR2 SQIVND (reference sequence). The CDR3 loop spans 12 amino acids. The CDR3 is CASSLRGGEQYF. As DNA, the CDR3 is TGTGCCAGTAGCCTCCGGGGGGGCGAGCAGTACTTC.

The chain carries TRBV18 and TRBJ2-7; 10 nucleotides align to TRBD2. The ends lost 3 bases at V and 5 bases at J; junction bases unmatched: 4. This CDR3 comprises 14 residues. Germline CDR1 and CDR2: KGHSH and LQKENI. For the CDR3, the DNA is TGTGCCAGCTCACCTCCTAGCGGGAGCGACGAGCAGTACTTC. Protein: CASSPPSGSDEQYF.

The chain is built from TRBV7-2 and TRBJ2-3, with TRBD2 matching over 7 bases. With V trimmed by 4 bases and J by 0 bases, 4 bases remained unmatched. The CDR3 covers 15 residues. Germline V gives CDR1 SGHTA, CDR2 FQGNSA. CDR3 in DNA: TGTGCCAGCAGCTCGGGACTACAAAGCACAGATACGCAGTATTTT. Amino acids: CASSSGLQSTDTQYF.

The chain carries TRBV28 and TRBJ1-5; D ambiguous. Trimming removed 5 bases at V and 3 bases at J, with 11 bases between. From germline, CDR1 is MDHEN and CDR2 SYDVKM. CDR3 size: 14 residues. The CDR3 sequence: CASSPVGNNQPQHF. Here the CDR3 DNA reads TGTGCCAGCAGTCCCGTAGGGAACAATCAGCCCCAGCATTTT.

V is TRBV2 and J is TRBJ2-3; D may be TRBD2 (5 bases). The CDR3 length is 14 residues. V gave up 4 bases and J gave up 1 base, with 9 bases separating them. CDR1 is SNHLY, CDR2 FYNNEI, per germline. CDR3 DNA sequence: TGTGCCAGCAGTGGAGGGAGTGGCACAGATACGCAGTATTTT. Its protein product is CASSGGSGTDTQYF.

The chain recombines TRBV6-5 with TRBJ2-7; the D is unclear. The V and J ends lost 2 bases and 3 bases respectively, with 11 bases between them. Germline CDR1 and CDR2: MNHEY and SVGAGI. This CDR3 is built from 14 residues. The CDR3 DNA reads as TGTGCCAGCAGTTACGCGGTGGAGAGCTACGAGCAGTACTTC. Translation: CASSYAVESYEQYF.

The gene calls are TRBV25-1 and TRBJ2-7, with D possibly being TRBD2 (7 bases). The CDR3 runs to 14 residues. V was shortened by 3 bases and J by 2 bases, with 11 bases between the two germline ends. The germline CDR1 and CDR2 sequences are MGHDK and SYGVNS. CDR3 DNA sequence: TGTGCCAGCAGTGAGACAGGACTAGCCTACGAGCAGTACTTC. The encoded protein is CASSETGLAYEQYF.

CDR3: CASSREGTGLNEQFF. Here the CDR3 DNA reads TGTGCCAGCAGCCGCGAGGGGACAGGACTGAATGAGCAGTTCTTC. The chain uses TRBV3-1 (or the pseudogene TRBV3-2) and TRBJ2-1; 8 bases are shared with TRBD1. Germline V CDR1 and CDR2: LGHDT, YNNKEL (reference sequence). V shed 4 bases and J 7 bases; nucleotides not matched to a gene: 9. The CDR3 spans 15 residues.

The gene calls are TRBV7-2 and TRBJ2-7; 10 bases agree with TRBD1. CDR3 size: 14 residues. Germline trimming cut 4 bases from V and 2 bases from J; bases unmatched to any gene: 2. Looked up from germline, CDR1 is SGHTA and CDR2 is FQGNSA. CDR3 amino acids: CASSSGQGPYEQYF. CDR3 in DNA: TGTGCCAGCAGCTCGGGACAGGGGCCCTACGAGCAGTACTTC. Looking up the rest from reference TRBV7-2 and TRBJ2-7 gives the full variable domain: GAGVSQSPSNKVTEKGKDVELRCDPISGHTALYWYRQSLGQGLEFLIYFQGNSAPDKSGLPSDRFSAERTGGSVSTLTIQRTQQEDSAVYLCASSSGQGPYEQYFGPGTRLTVT.

The rearrangement uses TRBV5-1 and TRBJ1-1, with TRBD1 as a possible D gene (6 bases). With 4 bases removed from V and 3 bases from J, the gap between germline ends came to 13 bases. The germline V gene has CDR1 SGHRS and CDR2 YFSETQ. The CDR3 extends over 14 amino acids. The CDR3 nucleotides are TGCGCCAGCAGCCCAGGACAGATTCACACTGAAGCTTTCTTT. This sequence encodes CASSPGQIHTEAFF. Supplemented by reference TRBV5-1 and TRBJ1-1, the full variable domain reads KAGVTQTPRYLIKTRGQQVTLSCSPISGHRSVSWYQQTPGQGLQFLFEYFSETQRNKGNFPGRFSGRQFSNSRSEMNVSTLELGDSALYLCASSPGQIHTEAFFGQGTRLTVV.